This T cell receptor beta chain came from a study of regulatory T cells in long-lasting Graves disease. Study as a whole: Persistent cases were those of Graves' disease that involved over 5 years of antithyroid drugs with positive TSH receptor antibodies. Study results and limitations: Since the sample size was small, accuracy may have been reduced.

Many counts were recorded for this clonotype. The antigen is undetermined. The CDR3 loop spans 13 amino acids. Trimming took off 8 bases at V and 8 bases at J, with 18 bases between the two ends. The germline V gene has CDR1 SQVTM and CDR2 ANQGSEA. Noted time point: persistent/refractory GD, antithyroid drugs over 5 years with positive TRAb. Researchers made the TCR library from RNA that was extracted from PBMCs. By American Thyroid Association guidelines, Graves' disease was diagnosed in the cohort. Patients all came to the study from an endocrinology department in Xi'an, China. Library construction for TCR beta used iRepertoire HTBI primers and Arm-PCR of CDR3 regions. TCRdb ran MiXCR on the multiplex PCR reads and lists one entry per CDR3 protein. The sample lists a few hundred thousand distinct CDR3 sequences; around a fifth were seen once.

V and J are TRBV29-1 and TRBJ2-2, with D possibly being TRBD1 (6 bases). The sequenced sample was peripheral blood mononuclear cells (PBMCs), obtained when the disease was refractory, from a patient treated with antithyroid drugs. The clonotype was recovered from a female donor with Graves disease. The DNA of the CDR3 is TGCAGCTATAGGACAGCCGGTCCGGGGGAGCTGTTTTTT. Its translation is CSYRTAGPGELFF.